Below are 22 T cell receptor beta chains sequenced from a single sample in a study of human T cells and chemical hapten exposure. Time point: patch test 3, about 24 weeks after DPC sensitization. Treatment of the sample: therapeutic diphenylcyclopropenone sensitization with weekly scalp DPC. One entry per CDR3 protein, called by TCRdb with MiXCR from the RACE reads. The data contain just under 65,000 distinct CDR3 sequences, more than 9.5% of them singletons. The sample in question was whole blood, obtained in connection with sensitization to the hapten diphenylcyclopropenone (DPC). The receptors come from a woman in her 30s with alopecia areata. Some clones in this sample may be carry-over from other donors' samples.

This clonotype was seen a few times. The chain recombines TRBV3-1 with TRBJ2-3; perhaps TRBD1 as D (6 bases). Trimming left V 1 base short and J 0 bases short, with 8 bases between. The germline gives CDR1 LGHDT, CDR2 YNNKEL (reference sequence). The CDR3 contains 15 residues. In DNA, the CDR3 is TGTGCCAGCAGCCAAGTTCAGGGGAGCACAGATACGCAGTATTTT. Translated, it gives CASSQVQGSTDTQYF.

This clonotype showed up many times. The rearrangement joins TRBV6-2 or TRBV6-3 to TRBJ2-5; maybe TRBD2 (5 bases). V was clipped by 6 bases and J by 1 base, with 9 bases between them. The germline V gene encodes CDR1 MNHEY and CDR2 SVGEGT. CDR3 size: 13 residues. The CDR3 DNA follows: TGTGCCAGCAGGTCGGGGTCCCAAGAGACCCAGTACTTC. This gives the protein CASRSGSQETQYF.

In its sample, this clonotype was seen many times. This chain joins TRBV6-5 and TRBJ2-6; D not certain. This CDR3 contains 14 residues. V was cut by 2 bases and J by 1 base, with 3 bases left in between. Germline loops: CDR1 MNHEY, CDR2 SVGAGI. The CDR3 reads CASSYGSGANVLTF. As DNA, the CDR3 is TGTGCCAGCAGTTACGGTTCTGGGGCCAACGTCCTGACTTTC.

This clonotype was recorded many times. This rearrangement joins TRBV7-9 to TRBJ2-1, with D uncertain. V was trimmed by 6 bases and J by 4 bases, leaving 1 base between them. This CDR3 contains 10 residues. Germline V gene data show CDR1 as SEHNR and CDR2 as FQNEAQ (reference sequence). The CDR3 here is CASSYNEQFF. The CDR3 DNA is TGTGCCAGCAGTTACAATGAGCAGTTCTTC. Full variable domain (remainder filled in from reference TRBV7-9 and TRBJ2-1): DTGVSQNPRHKITKRGQNVTFRCDPISEHNRLYWYRQTLGQGPEFLTYFQNEAQLEKSRLLSDRFSAERPKGSFSTLEIQRTEQGDSAMYLCASSYNEQFFGPGTRLTVL.

This chain connects TRBV20-1 to TRBJ1-1; TRBD1 might be the D (6 bases). The germline CDR1 and CDR2 sequences are DFQATT and SNEGSKA (reference sequence). V was cut by 6 bases and J by 0 bases, with 11 bases left in between. CDR3 size: 13 residues. CDR3 in DNA: TGCAGTGCCCAGAGGGGGGTGAACACTGAAGCTTTCTTT. Translating gives CSAQRGVNTEAFF.

In its sample, this clonotype was seen many times. The chain combines TRBV7-9 with TRBJ1-3; perhaps TRBD1 as D (6 bases). CDR3 size: 14 residues. V lost 5 bases, J lost 7 bases, and 15 bases lay in between. Germline V lookup: CDR1 SEHNR, CDR2 FQNEAQ (reference sequence). CDR3 nucleotides: TGTGCCAGCAGCCCGACAGGCCCGCGGAACACCATATATTTT. Its translation: CASSPTGPRNTIYF.

This clonotype was seen many times. The rearrangement joins TRBV3-1 to TRBJ2-1; D gene ambiguous. V shed 4 bases and J shed 3 bases, with 4 bases lying between them. This CDR3 has 12 amino acids. CDR1 and CDR2 from the germline V gene are LGHDT and YNNKEL (reference sequence). CDR3 DNA: TGTGCCAGCAGCCGAAACTACAATGAGCAGTTCTTC. This gives the protein CASSRNYNEQFF.

This chain uses TRBV7-9 with TRBJ2-2; no firm D call. Germline V CDR1 and CDR2: SEHNR, FQNEAQ (reference sequence). This CDR3 is built from 12 residues. V gave up 4 bases and J gave up 7 bases, with 7 bases separating them. CDR3 amino acids: CASSYPLGELFF. Here the CDR3 DNA reads TGTGCCAGCAGCTATCCTCTCGGGGAGCTGTTTTTT.

This clonotype has more than one count but fewer than ten. The chain is built from TRBV5-4 and TRBJ1-1, with unresolved D. From germline, CDR1 is SGHNT and CDR2 YYREEE (reference sequence). CDR3 length equals 13 residues. Trimming left V 1 base short and J 8 bases short, with 12 bases between. CDR3 region: CASSLSASAEAFF. The CDR3 DNA reads TGTGCCAGCAGCTTGTCTGCTTCAGCAGAAGCTTTCTTT. Full variable domain (outside the CDR3, taken from reference TRBV5-4 and TRBJ1-1): ETGVTQSPTHLIKTRGQQVTLRCSSQSGHNTVSWYQQALGQGPQFIFQYYREEENGRGNFPPRFSGLQFPNYSSELNVNALELDDSALYLCASSLSASAEAFFGQGTRLTVV.

This clonotype was picked up a small number of times. This chain joins TRBV6-2 or TRBV6-3 and TRBJ2-7; a weak D match, TRBD1 (6 bases). V gave up 8 bases and J gave up 6 bases, with 20 bases separating them. The CDR3 sequence is 14 residues long. Germline CDR1 reads MNHEY; CDR2 reads SVGEGT. CDR3 sequence reads: CASGTFSGASEQYF. CDR3 sequence (DNA): TGTGCCAGCGGAACCTTCTCAGGGGCTTCCGAGCAGTACTTC.

This chain joins TRBV9 and TRBJ1-5; no clear D. CDR3 length: 14 amino acids. The germline CDR1 and CDR2 sequences are SGDLS and YYNGEE. Trimming pared 3 bases from V and 3 bases from J, leaving 10 bases between. The CDR3, as DNA: TGTGCCAGCAGCGCGACCCCTTACAATCAGCCCCAGCATTTT. It yields the protein CASSATPYNQPQHF.

This chain links TRBV20-1 with TRBJ2-7; a possible D gene is TRBD1 (6 bases). CDR3 length: 13 amino acids. Trimming removed 5 bases from V and 1 base from J, with 12 bases in between. Germline loops: CDR1 DFQATT, CDR2 SNEGSKA (reference sequence). The DNA for the CDR3 is TGCAGTGCTCACAGGACAGATTCCTACGAGCAGTACTTC. It specifies CSAHRTDSYEQYF.

This clonotype was picked up many times. This chain connects TRBV11-2 to TRBJ2-2; D unclear. Trimming took 1 base from V and 1 from J, leaving 7 bases between them. Germline V gene sequence: CDR1 SGHAT, CDR2 FQNNGV. The CDR3 spans 15 residues. Here the CDR3 DNA reads TGTGCCAGCAGCTTAGTCCGACAGAACACCGGGGAGCTGTTTTTT. This translates into CASSLVRQNTGELFF. The entire variable domain, with the rest obtained from reference TRBV11-2 and TRBJ2-2, is as follows: EAGVAQSPRYKIIEKRQSVAFWCNPISGHATLYWYQQILGQGPKLLIQFQNNGVVDDSQLPKDRFSAERLKGVDSTLKIQPAKLEDSAVYLCASSLVRQNTGELFFGEGSRLTVL.

There are many counts of this clonotype. The chain couples TRBV30 to TRBJ2-7; 9 positions match TRBD2. The CDR3 is 16 residues long. The ends lost 0 bases at V and 4 bases at J; junction bases unmatched: 10. Germline V CDR1 and CDR2: GTSNPN, SVGIG (reference sequence). In nucleotides, the CDR3 is TGTGCCTGGAGTGTAGGGTGGAGCGGGAGGCTTTACGAGCAGTACTTC. This encodes CAWSVGWSGRLYEQYF.

Ten or more counts support this clonotype. The V and J genes are TRBV15 and TRBJ1-1; TRBD1 aligns across 9 bases. The CDR3 runs 14 residues. The germline V gene has CDR1 LNHNV and CDR2 YYDKDF (reference sequence). Trimming at V came to 5 bases and at J to 7 bases, leaving 8 bases not matched to a gene. In DNA form, the CDR3 reads TGTGCCACCAGCGCTTCGGGACAGGGATATGAAGCTTTCTTT. Translated, it gives CATSASGQGYEAFF.

This chain uses TRBV12-3 or TRBV12-4 with TRBJ1-3; possibly TRBD1 for D (5 bases). V shed 7 bases and J shed 2 bases, with 9 bases lying between them. The CDR3 runs to 13 residues. This chain's CDR3 is CASNQGTGNTIYF. CDR3 nucleotides: TGTGCCAGCAACCAGGGTACTGGAAACACCATATATTTT.

This clonotype has ten or more counts. This rearrangement joins TRBV11-2 to TRBJ2-1; tentative D call: TRBD2 (5 bases). Per the germline V gene, CDR1 is SGHAT and CDR2 is FQNNGV. V was cut by 3 bases and J by 0 bases, with 9 bases left in between. This CDR3 is 15 amino acids long. CDR3 sequence reads: CASSLRANSYNEQFF. The CDR3 coding sequence is TGTGCCAGCAGCTTGAGGGCTAACTCCTACAATGAGCAGTTCTTC.

The J gene is TRBJ2-5, the V gene TRBV20-1; TRBD2 aligns across 11 bases. The CDR3 totals 14 residues. With V trimmed by 6 bases and J by 2 bases, 5 bases remained unmatched. Per germline, CDR1 DFQATT and CDR2 SNEGSKA (reference sequence). The CDR3 nucleotides read TGCAGTGCCCTTAGCGGGAGGGGGCAAGAGACCCAGTACTTC. Protein: CSALSGRGQETQYF.

The chain carries TRBV4-2 and TRBJ2-3, with 11 positions matching TRBD2. The V gene end was trimmed by 2 bases and the J gene end by 5 bases; junction bases not matched to a gene: 6. The germline V gene encodes CDR1 LGHNA and CDR2 YNFKEQ. The CDR3 has 16 residues. The CDR3 loop reads CASSQQLAGAIDTQYF. The DNA of the CDR3 is TGTGCCAGCAGCCAACAACTAGCGGGAGCAATAGATACGCAGTATTTT.

The V and J genes are TRBV6-6 and TRBJ1-2; the match to TRBD1 covers 7 bases. The CDR3 totals 13 residues. Trimming removed 6 bases from V and 7 bases from J; junction bases left unmatched: 8. Germline V CDR1 and CDR2: MNHNY, SVGAGI (reference sequence). The CDR3 sequence is CASSIDRAIGYTF. CDR3 nucleotide sequence: TGTGCCAGCAGCATTGACAGGGCAATTGGCTACACCTTC.

This clonotype was seen a handful of times. The V call is TRBV5-6, the J call TRBJ1-2; D gene unclear. Trimming shortened V by 0 bases and J by 4 bases, and 10 bases separated the two germline ends. CDR3 length: 14 residues. Germline CDR1 SGHDT, CDR2 YYEEEE. CDR3 DNA: TGTGCCAGCAGCTTGGTCGGAGTTCTCTATGGCTACACCTTC. It specifies CASSLVGVLYGYTF.

This chain connects TRBV6-5 to TRBJ2-1; D uncertain. Per germline, CDR1 MNHEY and CDR2 SVGAGI. The CDR3 sequence is 15 residues long. V lost 6 bases to trimming and J lost 6 bases, with 18 bases between them. The CDR3 DNA sequence: TGTGCCAGCAGACCTAACCCTGGTGCTAGCAATGAGCAGTTCTTC. It is translated as CASRPNPGASNEQFF.